These 27 T cell receptor beta chains were all obtained from the same sample, sequenced in a study of T cell changes during pregnancy in multiple sclerosis. TCRdb's copy holds only in-frame clones and misses some; the assay was immunoSEQ multiplex PCR. The sample carries nearly 110,000 clones, about 90% recorded once. The sequencing here drew on peripheral blood, taken before pregnancy. These receptors were taken from a female donor with multiple sclerosis, enrolled in a pregnancy study.

A single count supports this clone. The chain carries TRBV11-2 and TRBJ2-5; D remains unclear. TRBJ2-7 explains the end of the DNA better; the J call may be wrong. Germline V lookup: CDR1 SGHAT, CDR2 FQNNGV. The CDR3 spans 12 residues. The CDR3 loop is CASSAGSYEQYF. For the CDR3, the DNA is TGTGCCAGCAGCGCCGGGTCCTACGAGCAGTACTTC.

The V call is TRBV14, the J call TRBJ2-2; TRBD2 matches 10 bases. The germline V gene has CDR1 SGHDN and CDR2 FVKESK. The ends lost 2 bases at V and 6 bases at J; junction bases unmatched: 3. CDR3 length: 15 amino acids. The CDR3, as DNA: TGTGCCAGCAGCCAACAACTAGCGGGGTCCGGGGAGCTGTTTTTT. Translated, it gives CASSQQLAGSGELFF.

The chain links TRBV5-1 to TRBJ2-2; 12 positions agree with TRBD2. The CDR3 is made up of 17 amino acids. Germline assignment: CDR1 SGHRS and CDR2 YFSETQ. The ends lost 0 bases at V and 2 bases at J; junction bases unmatched: 2. In DNA form, the CDR3 reads TGCGCCAGCAGCTTGGACGGACTAGCGGGAAACACCGGGGAGCTGTTTTTT. This encodes CASSLDGLAGNTGELFF.

The chain combines TRBV7-2 with TRBJ2-3, with D perhaps matching TRBD1 (5 bases). CDR1 and CDR2 (germline): SGHTA, FQGNSA. The CDR3 is 15 amino acids. V lost 3 bases and J 1 base, leaving 11 bases between the germline ends. Here the CDR3 reads CASSLVEGGTDTQYF. The CDR3 coding sequence is TGTGCCAGCAGCTTGGTTGAAGGGGGCACAGATACGCAGTATTTT.

The V call is TRBV7-2, the J call TRBJ2-7, with D possibly TRBD1 on 6 matching bases. Germline lookup yields CDR1 SGHTA and CDR2 FQGNSA. The V and J ends lost 3 bases and 3 bases respectively, with 9 bases between them. This CDR3 comprises 13 residues. CDR3 nucleotide sequence: TGTGCCAGCAGCTTTACAGGGAGCTACGAGCAGTACTTC. Translated: CASSFTGSYEQYF.

V and J are TRBV29-1 and TRBJ1-2; no clear D. Germline CDR1 SQVTM, CDR2 ANQGSEA. The CDR3 sequence is 13 residues long. V was cut by 2 bases and J by 0 bases, with 7 bases left in between. The CDR3 loop reads CSVESLANYGYTF. DNA of the CDR3: TGCAGCGTTGAATCGTTAGCTAACTATGGCTACACCTTC.

The chain recombines TRBV9 with TRBJ2-7; TRBD1 matches 10 bases. With 4 bases clipped from V and 2 bases from J, the junction kept 9 bases outside the gene matches. The CDR3 sequence is 16 residues long. CDR1 SGDLS and CDR2 YYNGEE come from the germline V gene. CDR3 bases: TGTGCCAGCAGCCCGCAACCGGGACAGGGGACCTACGAGCAGTACTTC. This encodes CASSPQPGQGTYEQYF.

This chain links TRBV6-1 with TRBJ1-1, with 10 positions matching TRBD1. Germline assignment: CDR1 MNHNS and CDR2 SASEGT. This CDR3 is built from 14 residues. The junction had 3 bases not matched to a gene; V was cut back by 3 bases and J by 5 bases. As DNA, the CDR3 is TGTGCCAGCAGTGAGACAGGGGGCTGGACTGAAGCTTTCTTT. It translates to CASSETGGWTEAFF.

This chain links TRBV28 with TRBJ1-3, with a tentative D call TRBD1 (5 bases). From germline, CDR1 is MDHEN and CDR2 SYDVKM. The CDR3 runs 14 residues. V dropped 3 bases and J dropped 3 bases, with 9 bases sitting between them. The CDR3 DNA reads TGTGCCAGCAGTTTTAGGGGCAGTGGAAACACCATATATTTT. Translating gives CASSFRGSGNTIYF.

The CDR3 DNA reads as TGTGCCAGCAGCCTACAGGACTACAATGAGCAGTTCTTC. Translating it yields CASSLQDYNEQFF. The rearrangement joins TRBV5-5 to TRBJ2-1; tentatively, D is TRBD1 (5 bases). The V gene lost 4 bases and the J gene lost 3 bases, with 8 bases spanning the gap. The CDR3 sequence is 13 residues long. Per germline, CDR1 SGHKS and CDR2 YYEKEE (reference sequence). Using reference TRBV5-5 and TRBJ2-1 for the parts outside the CDR3, the full variable domain is DAGVTQSPTHLIKTRGQQVTLRCSPISGHKSVSWYQQVLGQGPQFIFQYYEKEERGRGNFPDRFSARQFPNYSSELNVNALLLGDSALYLCASSLQDYNEQFFGPGTRLTVL.

The chain employs TRBV11-2 and TRBJ2-7; TRBD2 matches 10 bases. Germline V gene data show CDR1 as SGHAT and CDR2 as FQNNGV. Trimming removed 2 bases from V and 5 bases from J; junction bases left unmatched: 0. The CDR3 spans 13 residues. The CDR3 DNA is TGTGCCAGCAGCTTACTAGCGGGAGACGAGCAGTACTTC. Protein: CASSLLAGDEQYF.

This clone is medium-sized (0.01 to 0.1%) in the sample. This chain connects TRBV19 to TRBJ2-1; possibly TRBD2 for D (5 bases). Germline values: CDR1 LNHDA, CDR2 SQIVND (reference sequence). Trimming took 1 base from V and 6 from J, leaving 13 bases between them. This CDR3 contains 15 residues. The CDR3 nucleotides read TGTGCCAGTAGTATAGGAGAGGGCCATGTCAATGAGCAGTTCTTC. This codes for CASSIGEGHVNEQFF.

The rearrangement uses TRBV15 and TRBJ2-7, with TRBD2 matching over 12 bases. Germline V gene data show CDR1 as LNHNV and CDR2 as YYDKDF (reference sequence). The CDR3 is made up of 19 amino acids. With V trimmed by 3 bases and J by 3 bases, 15 bases remained unmatched. The CDR3 region is CATSRERKWTSGEGYEQYF. Written as DNA, the CDR3 is TGTGCCACCAGCAGGGAGAGGAAATGGACTAGCGGGGAAGGCTACGAGCAGTACTTC.

J is TRBJ2-3 and V is TRBV6-5; the D is unclear. From germline, CDR1 is MNHEY and CDR2 SVGAGI. V lost 2 bases and J 4 bases, leaving 7 bases between the germline ends. This CDR3 has 13 residues. CDR3 bases: TGTGCCAGCAGTTACAAACTCGCAGATACGCAGTATTTT. It specifies CASSYKLADTQYF.

CDR3 nucleotides: TGTGCCAGCAGCTTGTCGCTAAGCGGGGGGGCTTGGGAGACCCAGTACTTC. Translated, it gives CASSLSLSGGAWETQYF. V usage is TRBV5-4 and J usage is TRBJ2-5, with 10 bases that match TRBD2. V lost 1 base to trimming and J lost 5 bases; unmatched junction nucleotides: 11. Per germline, CDR1 SGHNT and CDR2 YYREEE (reference sequence). The CDR3 spans 17 residues. Drawing the rest from reference TRBV5-4 and TRBJ2-5, the complete variable domain is ETGVTQSPTHLIKTRGQQVTLRCSSQSGHNTVSWYQQALGQGPQFIFQYYREEENGRGNFPPRFSGLQFPNYSSELNVNALELDDSALYLCASSLSLSGGAWETQYFGPGTRLLVL.

The chain has TRBV18 and TRBJ2-2, with 8 bases identical to TRBD1. The germline V gene has CDR1 KGHSH and CDR2 LQKENI. The CDR3 consists of 14 residues. After removal of 3 bases from V and 7 bases from J, the junction contained 4 bases not matched to a gene. CDR3 sequence reads: CASSPRTGSGELFF. For the CDR3, the DNA is TGTGCCAGCTCACCTCGGACAGGGAGCGGGGAGCTGTTTTTT.

The chain carries TRBV5-6 and TRBJ1-2; 7 bases match TRBD1. Germline CDR1 and CDR2: SGHDT and YYEEEE. This CDR3 region has 15 residues. The V and J ends lost 4 bases and 6 bases, in that order; junction bases with no gene match: 12. The DNA of the CDR3 is TGTGCCAGCAGCCTGCAGGGGGGCGGCCCCAATGGCTACACCTTC. As protein: CASSLQGGGPNGYTF.

The genes are TRBV2 and TRBJ2-7; D is perhaps TRBD1 (5 bases). Per the germline V gene, CDR1 is SNHLY and CDR2 is FYNNEI. The CDR3 is 13 residues long. V gave up 1 base and J gave up 2 bases, with 6 bases separating them. CDR3 sequence (DNA): TGTGCCAGCAGTGAAGGGACAACCTACGAGCAGTACTTC. Protein sequence: CASSEGTTYEQYF. Based on the CDR3 plus reference TRBV2 and TRBJ2-7, the full variable domain is EPEVTQTPSHQVTQMGQEVILRCVPISNHLYFYWYRQILGQKVEFLVSFYNNEISEKSEIFDDQFSVERPDGSNFTLKIRSTKLEDSAMYFCASSEGTTYEQYFGPGTRLTVT.

The chain is built from TRBV18 and TRBJ1-2; the D is unclear. Germline V gives CDR1 KGHSH, CDR2 LQKENI. V gave up 4 bases and J gave up 4 bases, with 16 bases separating them. This CDR3 has 15 amino acids. CDR3: CASSRSSGESYGYTF. CDR3 nucleotides: TGTGCCAGCTCACGTTCATCCGGTGAAAGCTATGGCTACACCTTC.

The V and J genes are TRBV14 and TRBJ2-5; D unclear. With 6 bases removed from V and 5 bases from J, the gap between germline ends came to 13 bases. Germline V gives CDR1 SGHDN, CDR2 FVKESK. There are 13 residues in the CDR3. The CDR3 is CASRAMTGETQYF. Here the CDR3 DNA reads TGTGCCAGCAGAGCGATGACCGGTGAGACCCAGTACTTC.

The CDR3 nucleotides read TGTGCCAGCAGCCCATCGGACAGACTTAATGAAAAACTGTTTTTT. This encodes CASSPSDRLNEKLFF. The chain couples TRBV7-7 to TRBJ1-4; D is possibly TRBD1 (6 bases). The CDR3 is made up of 15 amino acids. Germline lookup yields CDR1 SSHAT and CDR2 FNYEAQ (reference sequence). V gave up 5 bases and J gave up 4 bases, with 14 bases separating them.

The chain has TRBV6-6 and TRBJ1-1; TRBD1 matches 9 bases. The ends lost 8 bases at V and 4 bases at J; junction bases unmatched: 8. Germline V gene sequence: CDR1 MNHNY, CDR2 SVGAGI (reference sequence). CDR3 size: 14 residues. The CDR3 spells CASRDREGSTEAFF. CDR3 nucleotides: TGTGCCAGCCGGGACAGGGAGGGGAGCACTGAAGCTTTCTTT.

The chain is built from TRBV11-2 and TRBJ2-7, with 12 bases lining up with TRBD1. The V gene end was trimmed by 5 bases and the J gene end by 4 bases; junction bases not matched to a gene: 6. This CDR3 has 15 amino acids. In germline, CDR1 is SGHAT, CDR2 FQNNGV. The CDR3 reads CASSAGTGGAYEQYF. The CDR3 bases are TGTGCCAGCAGCGCCGGGACAGGGGGCGCGTACGAGCAGTACTTC.

As regards this clone: Within the sample, other DNA sequences also encode this same CDR3. The V and J genes are TRBV7-9 and TRBJ2-7; 7 nucleotides agree with TRBD2. The ends lost 5 bases at V and 3 bases at J; junction bases unmatched: 4. This CDR3 contains 13 residues. Per germline, CDR1 SEHNR and CDR2 FQNEAQ (reference sequence). The CDR3 nucleotides read TGTGCCAGCAGCCTCTCGGGGGGCTACGAGCAGTACTTC. This gives the protein CASSLSGGYEQYF.

V and J are TRBV7-2 and TRBJ2-5, with 9 nucleotides matching TRBD2. The V segment lost 1 base and the J segment 4 bases; nucleotides outside the gene matches: 13. Germline CDR1 SGHTA, CDR2 FQGNSA. The CDR3 is made up of 18 amino acids. In DNA, the CDR3 is TGTGCCAGCAGCTTAGTAGGTTGGGGCGGGGGGGCCGGAGAGACCCAGTACTTC. Its translation is CASSLVGWGGGAGETQYF.

This chain joins TRBV6-5 and TRBJ1-2; D possibly corresponds to TRBD1 (6 bases). The germline V gene has CDR1 MNHEY and CDR2 SVGAGI. The CDR3 consists of 14 residues. The V end was cut by 5 bases, the J end by 8 bases, with 18 bases between. CDR3 in DNA: TGTGCCAGCAGTACCCGCGGGGGCGTTAACGGCTACACCTTC. Amino acid sequence: CASSTRGGVNGYTF.

This chain joins TRBV7-9 and TRBJ2-1; D perhaps matches TRBD1 (5 bases). Germline loops: CDR1 SEHNR, CDR2 FQNEAQ (reference sequence). The CDR3 length is 16 residues. V lost 1 base, J lost 7 bases, and 17 bases lay in between. The CDR3 region has the DNA TGTGCCAGCAGCTTAGTTCTACAGGTGATGGGGAATGAGCAGTTCTTC. This sequence encodes CASSLVLQVMGNEQFF.